This T cell receptor beta chain was documented in a study of shared clonotypes between healthy human individuals. As for the study in general: Samples came from a couple of female and a few male donors aged 18 to 49.

Generated by immunoSEQ multiplex PCR, the TCRdb table keeps only in-frame clones and is missing some. Here the sample spans about 2.3 million clones, 85% to 95% being singletons. The V and J ends lost 2 bases and 4 bases, in that order; junction bases with no gene match: 9. The CDR3 consists of 17 residues. CDR1 and CDR2 (germline): SNHLY, FYNNEI. The V gene is TRBV2, the J gene TRBJ2-1, with 9 bases that match TRBD2. The material sequenced was naive CD4+ T cells from PBMCs. Subset meaning: CD45RA+ positively selected. This TCR was recovered from a man younger than 30 in good health. Some clones in this sample may be carry-over from other donors' samples. The CDR3 DNA sequence: TGTGCCAGCAGTGAATCTGATAGCGGGAGCCCTTACAATGAGCAGTTCTTC. Translated: CASSESDSGSPYNEQFF.